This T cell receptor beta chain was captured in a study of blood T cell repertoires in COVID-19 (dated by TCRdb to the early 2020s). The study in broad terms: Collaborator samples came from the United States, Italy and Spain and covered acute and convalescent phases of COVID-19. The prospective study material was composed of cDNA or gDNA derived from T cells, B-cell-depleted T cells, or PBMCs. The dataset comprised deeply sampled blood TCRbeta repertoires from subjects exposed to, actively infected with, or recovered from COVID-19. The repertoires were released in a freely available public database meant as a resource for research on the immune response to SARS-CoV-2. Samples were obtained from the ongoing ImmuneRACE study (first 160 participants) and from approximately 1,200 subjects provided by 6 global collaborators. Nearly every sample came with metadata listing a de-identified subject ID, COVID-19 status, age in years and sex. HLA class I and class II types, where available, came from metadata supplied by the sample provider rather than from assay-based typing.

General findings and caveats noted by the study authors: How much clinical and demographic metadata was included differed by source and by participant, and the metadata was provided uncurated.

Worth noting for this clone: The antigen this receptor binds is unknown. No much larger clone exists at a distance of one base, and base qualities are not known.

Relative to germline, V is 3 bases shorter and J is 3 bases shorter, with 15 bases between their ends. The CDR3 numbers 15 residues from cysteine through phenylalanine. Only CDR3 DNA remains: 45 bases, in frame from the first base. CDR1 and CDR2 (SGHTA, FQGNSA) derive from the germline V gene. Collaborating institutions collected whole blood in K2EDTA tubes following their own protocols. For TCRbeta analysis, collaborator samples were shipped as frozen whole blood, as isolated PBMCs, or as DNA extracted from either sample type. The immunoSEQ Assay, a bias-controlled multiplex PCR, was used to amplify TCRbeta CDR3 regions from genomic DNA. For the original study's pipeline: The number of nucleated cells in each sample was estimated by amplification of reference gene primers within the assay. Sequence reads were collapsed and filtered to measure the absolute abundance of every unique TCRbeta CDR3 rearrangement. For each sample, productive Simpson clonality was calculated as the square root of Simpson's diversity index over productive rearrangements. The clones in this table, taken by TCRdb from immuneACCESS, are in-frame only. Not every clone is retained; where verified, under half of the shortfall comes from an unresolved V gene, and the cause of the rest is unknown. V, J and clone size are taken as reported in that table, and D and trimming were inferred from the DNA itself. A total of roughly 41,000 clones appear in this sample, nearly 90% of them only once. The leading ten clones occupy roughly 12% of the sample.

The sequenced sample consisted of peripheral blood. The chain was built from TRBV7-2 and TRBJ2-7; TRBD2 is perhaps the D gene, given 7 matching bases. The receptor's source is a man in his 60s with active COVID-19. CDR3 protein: CASSFRGGSDYEQYF. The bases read TGTGCCAGCAGCTTTAGGGGGGGGTCGGACTACGAGCAGTACTTC.